These T cell receptor beta chains were read from a single sample in a study of T-cell memory formation after mild COVID-19. A single record per CDR3 protein comes from TCRdb applying MiXCR to the 5' RACE reads. The sample lists fewer than 200,000 distinct CDR3 sequences, under 20% occurring once. Material for sequencing was PBMCs or a T cell subset sorted from them (not recorded which). These receptors were taken from a man between 18 and 35 years old who had mild COVID-19 (a few samples of this study predate the infection). Cell type and time point are not known. The CDR3 runs from the conserved cysteine through the conserved F or W. Each record gives: J gene, D gene, V gene, clone size, CDR3 protein, CDR3 DNA. D genes are given only for firm matches. The listing skips clone size in some rows; elsewhere it reads once, few, many or a size class.

J: TRBJ2-2; D: .; V: TRBV7-2; size: few; CDR3: CASSQIVSGELFF; DNA: TGTGCCAGCAGCCAAATAGTATCCGGGGAGCTGTTTTTT
J: TRBJ2-3; D: TRBD2; V: TRBV7-3; size: once; CDR3: CASSFRASGGPSTDTQYF; DNA: TGTGCCAGCAGCTTTCGGGCTAGCGGGGGACCCAGCACAGATACGCAGTATTTT
J: TRBJ2-3; D: TRBD1; V: TRBV2; size: .; CDR3: CASSGDRGDTQYF; DNA: TGTGCCAGCAGTGGGGACAGGGGAGATACGCAGTATTTT
J: TRBJ2-5; D: .; V: TRBV12-3/TRBV12-4; size: few; CDR3: CASSLALGGRETQYF; DNA: TGTGCCAGCAGTCTAGCCCTCGGGGGCAGGGAGACCCAGTACTTC
J: TRBJ1-5; D: .; V: TRBV18; size: .; CDR3: CASSQAAGQPQHF; DNA: TGTGCCAGCTCACAAGCGGCGGGTCAGCCCCAGCATTTT
J: TRBJ2-3; D: .; V: TRBV5-1; size: .; CDR3: CASSLGAASTDTQYF; DNA: TGCGCCAGCAGCTTAGGAGCCGCTAGCACAGATACGCAGTATTTT
J: TRBJ2-1; D: .; V: TRBV18; size: .; CDR3: CASSPRPYNEQFF; DNA: TGTGCCAGCTCACCACGACCCTACAATGAGCAGTTCTTC
J: TRBJ2-3; D: TRBD2; V: TRBV7-9; size: many; CDR3: CASSLTSGGATDTQYF; DNA: TGTGCCAGCAGCTTAACTAGCGGGGGGGCGACAGATACGCAGTATTTT
J: TRBJ2-3; D: .; V: TRBV5-1; size: few; CDR3: CASSRPGTGDTDTQYF; DNA: TGCGCCAGCAGCCGACCGGGCACAGGAGACACAGATACGCAGTATTTT
J: TRBJ2-3; D: .; V: TRBV20-1; size: .; CDR3: CSAARGGRWTDTQYF; DNA: TGCAGTGCAGCTCGAGGGGGGCGGTGGACAGATACGCAGTATTTT
J: TRBJ2-3; D: TRBD2; V: TRBV12-3/TRBV12-4; size: few; CDR3: CASTPQGTGGHTQYF; DNA: TGTGCCAGCACCCCCCAAGGGACGGGGGGGCACACGCAGTATTTT
J: TRBJ1-3; D: .; V: TRBV20-1; size: .; CDR3: CSARELARSSGNTIYF; DNA: TGCAGTGCTAGAGAATTAGCCAGGAGCTCTGGAAACACCATATATTTT
J: TRBJ1-1; D: .; V: TRBV6-6; size: few; CDR3: CASSRDILSEAFF; DNA: TGTGCCAGCAGTAGGGACATACTCTCCGAAGCTTTCTTT
J: TRBJ1-6; D: .; V: TRBV11-2; size: .; CDR3: CASSVDLSPLHF; DNA: TGTGCCAGCAGCGTGGACCTTTCACCCCTCCACTTT
J: TRBJ1-5; D: .; V: TRBV7-9; size: few; CDR3: CASSLNAVQGEQPQHF; DNA: TGTGCCAGCAGCTTAAATGCTGTACAGGGAGAACAGCCCCAGCATTTT
J: TRBJ1-1; D: TRBD1; V: TRBV28; size: .; CDR3: CASLPPGQGNTEAFF; DNA: TGTGCCAGCTTACCCCCGGGACAGGGTAATACTGAAGCTTTCTTT
J: TRBJ2-1; D: .; V: TRBV10-3; size: .; CDR3: CAISESGRGHDYNEQFF; DNA: TGTGCCATCAGTGAGTCGGGCAGGGGTCACGACTACAATGAGCAGTTCTTC
J: TRBJ2-6; D: .; V: TRBV20-1; size: few; CDR3: CSAAPGSGANVLTF; DNA: TGCAGTGCTGCCCCCGGCTCTGGGGCCAACGTCCTGACTTTC
J: TRBJ1-4; D: TRBD1; V: TRBV12-3/TRBV12-4; size: few; CDR3: CASKLIQGASTNEKLFF; DNA: TGTGCCAGCAAATTAATACAGGGGGCCTCAACTAATGAAAAACTGTTTTTT
J: TRBJ1-6; D: .; V: TRBV6-1; size: .; CDR3: CASSEYRADIPNSPLHF; DNA: TGTGCCAGCAGTGAATACAGGGCCGATATACCCAATTCACCCCTCCACTTT
J: TRBJ2-3; D: .; V: TRBV29-1; size: .; CDR3: CSVALTDTQYF; DNA: TGCAGCGTTGCCCTCACAGATACGCAGTATTTT
J: TRBJ1-1; D: .; V: TRBV12-3/TRBV12-4; size: few; CDR3: CASKYQNTEAFF; DNA: TGTGCCAGCAAGTACCAGAACACTGAAGCTTTCTTT
J: TRBJ1-1; D: .; V: TRBV20-1; size: .; CDR3: CSARLYTEAFF; DNA: TGCAGTGCTAGGTTGTACACTGAAGCTTTCTTT
J: TRBJ2-3; D: .; V: TRBV7-6; size: .; CDR3: CASSQETTDTQYF; DNA: TGTGCCAGCAGCCAAGAGACCACAGATACGCAGTATTTT
J: TRBJ1-4; D: .; V: TRBV27; size: .; CDR3: CASSSVATNEKLFF; DNA: TGTGCCAGCAGTTCAGTGGCAACTAATGAAAAACTGTTTTTT
J: TRBJ2-1; D: TRBD2; V: TRBV4-3; size: .; CDR3: CASSAGLALNEQFF; DNA: TGCGCCAGCAGCGCGGGACTAGCGCTCAATGAGCAGTTCTTC
J: TRBJ1-6; D: TRBD1; V: TRBV27; size: few; CDR3: CASSPRPTGVPPLHF; DNA: TGTGCCAGCAGTCCCCGTCCGACAGGGGTGCCACCCCTCCACTTT
J: TRBJ1-6; D: .; V: TRBV4-2; size: .; CDR3: CASSPSGGSPLHF; DNA: TGTGCCAGCAGCCCCTCTGGGGGTTCACCCCTCCACTTT
J: TRBJ2-4; D: .; V: TRBV7-2; size: .; CDR3: CASSSDQNIQYF; DNA: TGTGCCAGCAGCTCCGACCAAAACATTCAGTACTTC
J: TRBJ2-3; D: TRBD1; V: TRBV24-1; size: few; CDR3: CATQPSTGGEGTQYF; DNA: TGTGCCACACAGCCCTCGACAGGGGGCGAGGGGACGCAGTATTTT
J: TRBJ2-2; D: .; V: TRBV4-3; size: .; CDR3: CASSQLTGTGNTGELFF; DNA: TGCGCCAGCAGCCAGTTGACCGGGACGGGAAACACCGGGGAGCTGTTTTTT
J: TRBJ2-1; D: .; V: TRBV27; size: .; CDR3: CASRPRRGNFDNEQFF; DNA: TGTGCCAGCAGGCCGAGAAGGGGAAACTTCGACAATGAGCAGTTCTTC
J: TRBJ2-5; D: TRBD2; V: TRBV20-1; size: .; CDR3: CSARDKTSGGAVQYF; DNA: TGCAGTGCTAGAGATAAAACTAGCGGGGGGGCAGTCCAGTACTTC
J: TRBJ1-2; D: .; V: TRBV7-9; size: .; CDR3: CASSKYTF; DNA: TGTGCCAGCAGCAAATACACCTTC
J: TRBJ2-3; D: .; V: TRBV12-3/TRBV12-4; size: few; CDR3: CASSITSSADTQYF; DNA: TGTGCCAGCAGCATTACTAGCTCGGCAGATACGCAGTATTTT